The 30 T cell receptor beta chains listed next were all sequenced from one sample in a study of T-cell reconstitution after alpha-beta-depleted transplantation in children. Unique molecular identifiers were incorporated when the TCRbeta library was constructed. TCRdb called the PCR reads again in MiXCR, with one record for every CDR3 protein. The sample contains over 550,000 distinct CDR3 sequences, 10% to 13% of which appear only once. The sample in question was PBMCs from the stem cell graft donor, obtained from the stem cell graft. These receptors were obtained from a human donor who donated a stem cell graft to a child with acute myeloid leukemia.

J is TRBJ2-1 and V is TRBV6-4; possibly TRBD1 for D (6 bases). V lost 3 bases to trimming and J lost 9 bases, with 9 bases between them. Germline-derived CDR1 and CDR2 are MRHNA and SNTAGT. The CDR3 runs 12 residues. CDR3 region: CASSDLGGEQFF. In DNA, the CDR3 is TGTGCCAGCAGTGATTTAGGGGGTGAGCAGTTCTTC.

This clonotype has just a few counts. CDR3 protein: CASSQTTGTGGETQYF. The CDR3 nucleotides read TGCGCCAGCAGCCAGACCACCGGGACGGGGGGAGAGACCCAGTACTTC. J is TRBJ2-5 and V is TRBV4-3; 7 positions match TRBD2. Germline V gene sequence: CDR1 LGHNA, CDR2 YSLEER. The CDR3 is 16 residues long. With V trimmed by 3 bases and J by 4 bases, 11 bases remained unmatched.

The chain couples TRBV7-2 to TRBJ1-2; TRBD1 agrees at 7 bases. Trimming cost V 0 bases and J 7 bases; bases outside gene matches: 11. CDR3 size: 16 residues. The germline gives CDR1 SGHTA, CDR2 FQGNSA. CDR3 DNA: TGTGCCAGCAGCTTAGCACCTATGACAGGGATGTTTGGCTACACCTTC. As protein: CASSLAPMTGMFGYTF.

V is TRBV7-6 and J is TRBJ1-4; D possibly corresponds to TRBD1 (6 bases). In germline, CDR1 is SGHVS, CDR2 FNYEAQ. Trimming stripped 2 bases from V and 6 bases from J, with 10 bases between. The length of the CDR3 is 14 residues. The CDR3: CASSLTGFDEKLFF. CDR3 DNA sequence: TGTGCCAGCAGCTTAACAGGGTTCGATGAAAAACTGTTTTTT.

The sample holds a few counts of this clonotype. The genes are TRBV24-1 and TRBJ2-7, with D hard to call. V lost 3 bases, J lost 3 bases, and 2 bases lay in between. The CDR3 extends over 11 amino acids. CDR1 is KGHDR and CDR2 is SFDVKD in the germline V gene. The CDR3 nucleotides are TGTGCCACCAGTGATGGCTACGAGCAGTACTTC. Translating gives CATSDGYEQYF.

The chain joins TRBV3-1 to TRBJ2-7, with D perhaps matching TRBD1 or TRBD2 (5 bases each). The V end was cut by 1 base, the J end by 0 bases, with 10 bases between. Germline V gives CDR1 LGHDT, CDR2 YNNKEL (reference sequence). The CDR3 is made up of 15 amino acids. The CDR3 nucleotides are TGTGCCAGCAGCCAAGTTGGGGGAGTCTCCTACGAGCAGTACTTC. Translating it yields CASSQVGGVSYEQYF.

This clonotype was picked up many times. The chain's CDR3 is CASSRTSGSVETQYF. The CDR3 bases are TGTGCCAGCAGCCGTACTAGCGGGAGTGTGGAGACCCAGTACTTC. The rearrangement links TRBV4-2 to TRBJ2-5, with 11 bases matching TRBD2. The CDR3 has 15 amino acids. Germline V CDR1 and CDR2: LGHNA, YNFKEQ. V shed 4 bases, J shed 5 bases, and the junction held 6 bases outside the gene matches.

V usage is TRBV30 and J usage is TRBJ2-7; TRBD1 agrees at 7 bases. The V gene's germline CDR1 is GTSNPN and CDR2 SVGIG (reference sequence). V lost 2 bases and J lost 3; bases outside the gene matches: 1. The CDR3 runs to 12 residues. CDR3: CAWSRQGYEQYF. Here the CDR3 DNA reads TGTGCCTGGAGTAGACAGGGCTACGAGCAGTACTTC.

Here the CDR3 DNA reads TGTGCCAGGGGCCCCGGGCAGCTCTACAATGAGCAGTTCTTC. It translates to CARGPGQLYNEQFF. The V and J genes are TRBV4-2 and TRBJ2-1; D remains ambiguous. Germline CDR1 is LGHNA and CDR2 is YNFKEQ. Trimming took 9 bases from V and 3 from J, leaving 15 bases between them. CDR3 size: 14 residues.

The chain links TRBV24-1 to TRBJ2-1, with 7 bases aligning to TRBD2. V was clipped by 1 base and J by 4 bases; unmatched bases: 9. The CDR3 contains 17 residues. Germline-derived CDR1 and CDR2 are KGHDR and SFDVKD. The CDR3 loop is CATSDLSGGSGYNEQFF. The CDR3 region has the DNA TGTGCCACCAGTGATTTATCAGGCGGGAGTGGGTACAATGAGCAGTTCTTC.

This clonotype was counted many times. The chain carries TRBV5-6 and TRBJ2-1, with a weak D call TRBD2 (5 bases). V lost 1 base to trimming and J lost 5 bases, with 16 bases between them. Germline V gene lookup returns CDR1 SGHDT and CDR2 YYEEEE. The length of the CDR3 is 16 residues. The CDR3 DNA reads TGTGCCAGCAGCTTGCGGCGGGCGCTGGGAAACAATGAGCAGTTCTTC. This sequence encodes CASSLRRALGNNEQFF.

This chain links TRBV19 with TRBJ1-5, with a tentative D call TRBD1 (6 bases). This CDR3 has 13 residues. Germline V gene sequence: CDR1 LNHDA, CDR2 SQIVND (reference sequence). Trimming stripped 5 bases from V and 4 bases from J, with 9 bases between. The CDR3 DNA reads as TGTGCCAGTAGTGACAGGAAAAATCAGCCCCAGCATTTT. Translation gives CASSDRKNQPQHF.

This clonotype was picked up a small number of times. DNA for the CDR3: TGCAGCGTTGAGACCCCGGGACTAGCGAGGAATGAGCAGTTCTTC. It encodes CSVETPGLARNEQFF. The chain carries TRBV29-1 and TRBJ2-1; TRBD2 aligns across 10 bases. The CDR3 is 15 residues long. J gave up 7 bases and V 3 bases, and 9 bases lay outside the gene matches. Germline assignment: CDR1 SQVTM and CDR2 ANQGSEA.

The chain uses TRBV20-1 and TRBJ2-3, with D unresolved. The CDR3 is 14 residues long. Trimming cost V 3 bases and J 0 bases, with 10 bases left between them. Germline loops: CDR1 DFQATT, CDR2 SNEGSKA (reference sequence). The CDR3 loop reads CSASFTASTDTQYF. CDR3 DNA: TGCAGTGCTAGCTTCACTGCTAGCACAGATACGCAGTATTTT.

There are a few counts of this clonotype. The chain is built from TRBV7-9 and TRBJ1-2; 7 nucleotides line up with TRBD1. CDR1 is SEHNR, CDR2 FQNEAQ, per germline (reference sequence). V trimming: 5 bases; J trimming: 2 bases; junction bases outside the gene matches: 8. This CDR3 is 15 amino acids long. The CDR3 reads CASSKTDRDNYGYTF. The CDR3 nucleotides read TGTGCCAGCAGCAAAACAGACAGGGACAACTATGGCTACACCTTC.

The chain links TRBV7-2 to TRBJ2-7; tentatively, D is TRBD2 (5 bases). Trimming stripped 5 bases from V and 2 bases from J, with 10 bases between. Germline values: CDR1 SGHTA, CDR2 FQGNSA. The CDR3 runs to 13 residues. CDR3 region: CASSPGVAYEQYF. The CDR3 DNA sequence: TGTGCCAGCAGCCCCGGGGTCGCCTACGAGCAGTACTTC.

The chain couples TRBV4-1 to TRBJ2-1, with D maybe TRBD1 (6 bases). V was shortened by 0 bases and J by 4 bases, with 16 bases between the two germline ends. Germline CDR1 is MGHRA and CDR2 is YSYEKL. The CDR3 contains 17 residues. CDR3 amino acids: CASSQDMGALVYNEQFF. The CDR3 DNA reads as TGCGCCAGCAGCCAAGATATGGGGGCCTTGGTTTACAATGAGCAGTTCTTC.

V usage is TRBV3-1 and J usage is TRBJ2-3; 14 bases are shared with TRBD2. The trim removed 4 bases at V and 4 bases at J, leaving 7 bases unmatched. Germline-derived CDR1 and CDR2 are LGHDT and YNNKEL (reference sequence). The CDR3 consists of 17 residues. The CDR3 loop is CASSPGTSGSFADTQYF. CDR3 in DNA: TGTGCCAGCAGCCCCGGGACTAGCGGGAGTTTCGCAGATACGCAGTATTTT.

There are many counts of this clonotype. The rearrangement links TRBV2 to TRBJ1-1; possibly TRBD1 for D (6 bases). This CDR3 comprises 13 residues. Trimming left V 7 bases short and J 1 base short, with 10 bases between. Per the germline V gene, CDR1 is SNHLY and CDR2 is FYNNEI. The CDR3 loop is CASIRGSNTEAFF. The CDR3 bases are TGTGCCAGCATAAGGGGGTCGAACACTGAAGCTTTCTTT. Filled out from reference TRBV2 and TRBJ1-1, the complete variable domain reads EPEVTQTPSHQVTQMGQEVILRCVPISNHLYFYWYRQILGQKVEFLVSFYNNEISEKSEIFDDQFSVERPDGSNFTLKIRSTKLEDSAMYFCASIRGSNTEAFFGQGTRLTVV.

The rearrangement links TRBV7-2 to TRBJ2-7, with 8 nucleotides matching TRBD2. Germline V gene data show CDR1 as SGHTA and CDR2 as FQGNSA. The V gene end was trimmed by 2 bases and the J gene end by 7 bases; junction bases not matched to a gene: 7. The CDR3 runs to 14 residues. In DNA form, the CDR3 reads TGTGCCAGCAGCTTAAGCGGGAGTCTCGGGGAGCAGTACTTC. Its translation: CASSLSGSLGEQYF.

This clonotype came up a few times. CDR3 protein: CASRTGTTGNTIYF. In DNA, the CDR3 is TGTGCCAGCAGGACCGGGACGACTGGAAACACCATATATTTT. V usage is TRBV6-2 or TRBV6-3 and J usage is TRBJ1-3, with D tentatively TRBD1 (5 bases). Deletions cut 6 bases from V and 2 bases from J, with 11 bases between. Germline CDR1 is MNHEY and CDR2 is SVGEGT. There are 14 residues in the CDR3.

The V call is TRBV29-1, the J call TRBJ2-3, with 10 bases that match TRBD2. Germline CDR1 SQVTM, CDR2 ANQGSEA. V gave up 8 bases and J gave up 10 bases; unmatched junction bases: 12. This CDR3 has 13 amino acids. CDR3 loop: CSYTIAGGGAQYF. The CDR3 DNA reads TGCAGCTATACCATAGCGGGAGGCGGAGCGCAGTATTTT.

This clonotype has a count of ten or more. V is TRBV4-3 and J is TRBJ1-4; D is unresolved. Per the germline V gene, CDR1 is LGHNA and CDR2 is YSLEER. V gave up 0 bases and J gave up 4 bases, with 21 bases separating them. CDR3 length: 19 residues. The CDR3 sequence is CASSQEVGPGLWSNEKLFF. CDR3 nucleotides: TGCGCCAGCAGCCAAGAAGTGGGCCCGGGCTTATGGAGTAATGAAAAACTGTTTTTT.

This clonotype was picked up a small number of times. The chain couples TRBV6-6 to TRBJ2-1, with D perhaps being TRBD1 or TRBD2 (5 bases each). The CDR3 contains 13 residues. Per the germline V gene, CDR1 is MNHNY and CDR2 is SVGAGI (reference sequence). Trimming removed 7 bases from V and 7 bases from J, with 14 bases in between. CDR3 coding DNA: TGTGCCAGCATCCCCGGGTGGGGGAATGAGCAGTTCTTC. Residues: CASIPGWGNEQFF.

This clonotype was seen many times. In DNA form, the CDR3 reads TGTGCCATCAGTGAGTCCGGCGGGAGACTCAATGAGCAGTTCTTC. Encoded protein: CAISESGGRLNEQFF. The rearrangement joins TRBV10-3 to TRBJ2-1, with 7 bases that match TRBD2. Germline V gene data show CDR1 as ENHRY and CDR2 as SYGVKD. This CDR3 contains 15 residues. V shed 0 bases, J shed 6 bases, and the junction held 5 bases outside the gene matches.

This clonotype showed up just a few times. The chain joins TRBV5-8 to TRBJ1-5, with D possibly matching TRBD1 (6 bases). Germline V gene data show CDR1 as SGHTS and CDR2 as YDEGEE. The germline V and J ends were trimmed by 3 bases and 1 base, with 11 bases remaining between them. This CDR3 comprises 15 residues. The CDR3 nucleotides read TGTGCCAGCAGCTGGGAAGGACAGAGCAATCAGCCCCAGCATTTT. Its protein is CASSWEGQSNQPQHF.

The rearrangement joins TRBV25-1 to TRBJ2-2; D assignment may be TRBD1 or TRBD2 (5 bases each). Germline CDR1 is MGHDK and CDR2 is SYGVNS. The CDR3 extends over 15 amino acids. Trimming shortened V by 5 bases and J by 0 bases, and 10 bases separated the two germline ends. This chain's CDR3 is CASSRGPTNTGELFF. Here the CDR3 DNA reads TGTGCCAGCAGTAGGGGACCGACGAACACCGGGGAGCTGTTTTTT.

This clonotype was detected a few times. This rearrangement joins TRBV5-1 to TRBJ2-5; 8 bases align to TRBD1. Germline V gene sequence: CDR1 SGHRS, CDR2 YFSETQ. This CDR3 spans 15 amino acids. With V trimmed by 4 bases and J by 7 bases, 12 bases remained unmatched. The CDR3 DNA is TGCGCCAGCAGCCCCCGGACGACAGGGGAAGCGACCCAGTACTTC. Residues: CASSPRTTGEATQYF.

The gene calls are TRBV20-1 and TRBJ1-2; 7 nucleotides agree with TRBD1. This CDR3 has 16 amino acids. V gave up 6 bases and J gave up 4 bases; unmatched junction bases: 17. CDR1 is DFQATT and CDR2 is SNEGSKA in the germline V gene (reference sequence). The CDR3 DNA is TGCAGTGCCACCAACACAGGACAGGCTTTCCCCTATGGCTACACCTTC. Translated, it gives CSATNTGQAFPYGYTF.

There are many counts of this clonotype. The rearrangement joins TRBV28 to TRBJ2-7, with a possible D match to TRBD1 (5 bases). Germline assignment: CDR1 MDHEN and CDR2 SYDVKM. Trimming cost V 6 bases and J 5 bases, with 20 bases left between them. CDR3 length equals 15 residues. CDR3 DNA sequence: TGTGCCAGCAGCAACACAGACAGTCAAAGCAACGAGCAGTACTTC. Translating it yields CASSNTDSQSNEQYF.